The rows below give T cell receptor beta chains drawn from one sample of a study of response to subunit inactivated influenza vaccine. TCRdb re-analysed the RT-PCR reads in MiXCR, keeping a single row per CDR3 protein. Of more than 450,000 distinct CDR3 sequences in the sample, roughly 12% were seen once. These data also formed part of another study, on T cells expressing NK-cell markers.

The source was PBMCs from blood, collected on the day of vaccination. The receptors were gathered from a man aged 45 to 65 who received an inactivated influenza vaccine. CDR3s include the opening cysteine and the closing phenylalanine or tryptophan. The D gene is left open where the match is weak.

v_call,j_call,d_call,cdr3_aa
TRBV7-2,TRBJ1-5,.,CASSFADSAPQHF
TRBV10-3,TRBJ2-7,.,CATRTDYEQYF
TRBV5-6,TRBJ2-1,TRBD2,CASSLGLAGPPPYNEQFF
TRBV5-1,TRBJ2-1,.,CASSLGSRDNEQFF
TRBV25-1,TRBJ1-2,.,CASSEIGYTF
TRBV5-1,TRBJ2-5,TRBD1,CASSLWPGGQKETQYF
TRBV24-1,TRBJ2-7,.,CATSDGPAYEQYF
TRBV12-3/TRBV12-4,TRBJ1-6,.,CASSLGGPSPLHF
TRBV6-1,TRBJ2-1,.,CASAFSSYNEQFF
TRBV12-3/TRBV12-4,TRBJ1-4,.,CASSMGGEKLFF
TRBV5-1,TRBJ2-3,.,CASSRWTSADTQYF
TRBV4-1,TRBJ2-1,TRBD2,CASKGLAGVEQFF
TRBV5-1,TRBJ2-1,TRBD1,CASSYGTAGNNEQFF
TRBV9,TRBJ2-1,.,CASSDRGPDYNEQFF
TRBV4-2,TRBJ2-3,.,CASSQDLRGWSTDTQYF
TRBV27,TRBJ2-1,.,CASSLVWRTSYNEQFF
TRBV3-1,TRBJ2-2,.,CASSRREPPGELFF
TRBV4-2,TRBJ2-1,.,CASSQDGTHHEQFF
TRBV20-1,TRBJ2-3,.,CSARSSHPVSTDTQYF
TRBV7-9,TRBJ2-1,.,CASSLGQNEQFF
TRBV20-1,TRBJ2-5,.,CSAGRDIQETQYF
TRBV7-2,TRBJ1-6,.,CASSLGQVVGSPLHF
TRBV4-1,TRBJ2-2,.,CASSRPSDHSGANTGELFF
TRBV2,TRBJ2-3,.,CASIQQADRGYF
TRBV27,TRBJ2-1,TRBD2,CASSLEGLAGRQFF
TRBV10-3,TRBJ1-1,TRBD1,CAISVDRDNAEAFF
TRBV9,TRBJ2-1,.,CASSAIAGSYNEQFF
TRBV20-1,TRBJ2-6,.,CSARDWRVSGANVLTF
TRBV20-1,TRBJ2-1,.,CSARDPSGTRRYNEQFF
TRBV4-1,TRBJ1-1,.,CASSQTEGYTEAFF
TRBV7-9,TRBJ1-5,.,CASSLDGGQPQHF
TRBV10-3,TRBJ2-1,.,CAISYGSQSRGNEQFF
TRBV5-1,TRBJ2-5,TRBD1,CASSFTGGETQYF
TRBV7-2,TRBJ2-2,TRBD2,CASRQDRLAAAGELFF
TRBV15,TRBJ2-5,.,CATSRNQETQYF
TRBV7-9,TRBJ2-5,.,CASSFNRAMETQYF